This T cell receptor beta chain came from a study of control samples from healthy donors and cancer patients. Sequenced by immunoSEQ multiplex PCR; TCRdb stores in-frame clones only, minus some. The sample gives 100,000 or so clones, approximately 91% of which show up once; about 0.92% is in the top ten. This clone was recorded a few times. The CDR3 loop spans 13 amino acids. The germline gives CDR1 SGHVS, CDR2 FQNEAQ. Trimming pared 2 bases from V and 9 bases from J, leaving 8 bases between. The origin of this receptor is a woman younger than 45 in good health. The chain joins TRBV7-8 to TRBJ1-6, with D unresolved. The sequencing sample was made of blood. The CDR3 nucleotides are TGTGCCAGCAGCTTAAATCCGAGTTCACCCCTCCACTTT. Amino acid sequence: CASSLNPSSPLHF.